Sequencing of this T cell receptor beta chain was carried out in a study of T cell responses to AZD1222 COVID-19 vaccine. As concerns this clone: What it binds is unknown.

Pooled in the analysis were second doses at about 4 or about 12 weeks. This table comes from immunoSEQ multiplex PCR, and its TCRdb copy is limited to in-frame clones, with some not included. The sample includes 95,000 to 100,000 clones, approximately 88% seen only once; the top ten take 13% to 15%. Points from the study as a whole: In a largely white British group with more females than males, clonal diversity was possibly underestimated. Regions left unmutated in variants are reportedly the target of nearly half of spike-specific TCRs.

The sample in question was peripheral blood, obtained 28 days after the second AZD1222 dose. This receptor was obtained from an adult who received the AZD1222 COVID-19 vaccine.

CDR3 sequence reads: CASSPGQGNGYTF. In DNA form, the CDR3 reads TGTGCCAGCAGCCCTGGACAGGGGAATGGCTACACCTTC. V usage is TRBV28 and J usage is TRBJ1-2, with 9 bases matching TRBD1. The J segment lost 6 bases and the V segment lost 6 bases, leaving 5 bases of the junction unmatched. The germline V gene encodes CDR1 MDHEN and CDR2 SYDVKM. The CDR3 loop spans 13 amino acids.